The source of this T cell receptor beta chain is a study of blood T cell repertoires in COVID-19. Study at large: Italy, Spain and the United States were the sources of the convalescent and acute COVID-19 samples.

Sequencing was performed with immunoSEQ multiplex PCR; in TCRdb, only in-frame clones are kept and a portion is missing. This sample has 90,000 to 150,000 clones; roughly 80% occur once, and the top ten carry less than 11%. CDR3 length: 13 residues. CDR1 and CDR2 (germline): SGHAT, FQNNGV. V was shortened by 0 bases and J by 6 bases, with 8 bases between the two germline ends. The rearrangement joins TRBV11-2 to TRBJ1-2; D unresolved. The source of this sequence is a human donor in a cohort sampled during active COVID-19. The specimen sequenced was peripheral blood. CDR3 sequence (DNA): TGTGCCAGCAGCTTAGATCCGGGGAATGGCTACACCTTC. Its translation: CASSLDPGNGYTF.